The 5 T cell receptor beta chains given below trace back to one sample, sequenced in a study of post-analysis software for immune sequencing data. Study results and limitations: Several TRBV segments were more frequent in patients than controls; TRBV5-6, TRBV5-1 and TRBV20-1 belonged to this group.

Unique molecular identifiers were built into the TCR beta cDNA libraries. Each CDR3 protein gets one entry after TCRdb re-called the PCR reads with MiXCR. This sample has about 170,000 distinct CDR3 sequences, with around 28% found just once. The antigens these receptors bind are not known. The sequenced sample consisted of blood. These receptors came from a girl between 10 and 17 years old with multiple sclerosis.

The sample holds many counts of this clonotype. The junction departs from germline at one end; a sequencing error may be responsible. This chain joins TRBV7-2 and TRBJ2-5, with TRBD2 matching over 10 bases. CDR3 length equals 17 residues. The germline gives CDR1 SGHTA, CDR2 FQGNSA. CDR3 region: CASTLPPAGGLSETQYF. CDR3 DNA sequence: TGTGCCAGCACCTTACCCCCAGCGGGAGGGCTTTCGGAGACCCAGTACTTC.

This clonotype was picked up many times. The genes are TRBV6-5 and TRBJ1-2; TRBD1 is a possible D gene (5 bases). The V gene's germline CDR1 is MNHEY and CDR2 SVGAGI. The CDR3 is made up of 15 amino acids. The ends were cut back, 6 bases at V and 2 bases at J, with 16 bases in the middle. CDR3 protein: CASSRQRGGNYGYTF. CDR3 nucleotide sequence: TGTGCCAGCAGCCGACAACGGGGGGGGAACTATGGCTACACCTTC.

On this clonotype: A read error is possible here, since a much larger clone lies one base away. The V gene is TRBV7-9, the J gene TRBJ2-1, with TRBD2 as a possible D gene (6 bases). Germline V gene lookup returns CDR1 SEHNR and CDR2 FQNEAQ (reference sequence). CDR3 size: 15 residues. Here the CDR3 reads CANSFGGTLYNEQFF. In DNA, the CDR3 is TGTGCCAACAGCTTCGGCGGGACTCTATACAATGAGCAGTTCTTC.

This chain connects TRBV5-1 to TRBJ2-3, with 11 nucleotides matching TRBD2. This CDR3 has 15 residues. J was trimmed by 4 bases and V by 0 bases; bases with no gene match: 1. Germline-derived CDR1 and CDR2 are SGHRS and YFSETQ. The CDR3 here is CASSLELAGADTQYF. As DNA, the CDR3 is TGCGCCAGCAGCTTGGAACTAGCGGGAGCAGATACGCAGTATTTT.

This clonotype was counted only a few times. The genes are TRBV18 and TRBJ2-1; 9 positions agree with TRBD1. The germline CDR1 and CDR2 sequences are KGHSH and LQKENI. The V segment lost 3 bases and the J segment 7 bases; nucleotides outside the gene matches: 7. The CDR3 extends over 15 amino acids. This CDR3 is CASSPPTGGLNEQFF. The CDR3 DNA reads TGTGCCAGCTCACCTCCGACAGGGGGACTAAATGAGCAGTTCTTC.